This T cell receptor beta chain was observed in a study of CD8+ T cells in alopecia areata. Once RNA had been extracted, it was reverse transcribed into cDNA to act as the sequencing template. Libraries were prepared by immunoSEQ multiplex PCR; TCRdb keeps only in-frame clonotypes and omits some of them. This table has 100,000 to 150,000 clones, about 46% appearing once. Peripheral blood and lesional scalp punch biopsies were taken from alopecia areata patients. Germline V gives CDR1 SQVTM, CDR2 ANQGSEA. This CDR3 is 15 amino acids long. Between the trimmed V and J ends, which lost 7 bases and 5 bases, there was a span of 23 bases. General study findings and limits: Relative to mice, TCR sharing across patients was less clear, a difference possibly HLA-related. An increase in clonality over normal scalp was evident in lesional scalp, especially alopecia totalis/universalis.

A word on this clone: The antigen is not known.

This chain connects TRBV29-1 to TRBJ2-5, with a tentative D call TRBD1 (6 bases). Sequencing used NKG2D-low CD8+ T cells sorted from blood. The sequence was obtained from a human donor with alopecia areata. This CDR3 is CSAPSGQQKGETQYF. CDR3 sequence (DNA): TGCAGCGCCCCCAGCGGACAGCAAAAAGGGGAGACCCAGTACTTC.